These 22 T cell receptor beta chains came from one sample sequenced in a study of OX40 agonist ivuxolimab in advanced cancers. Using immunoSEQ multiplex PCR, the repertoire was profiled, and TCRdb retains in-frame clones only, with some absent. The sample yields tens of thousands of clones, over 75% seen once. This specimen was CD4+ or CD8+ T cells sorted from blood, taken in a trial of the OX40 agonist ivuxolimab. The receptors were sampled from an adult with an advanced solid tumor such as melanoma, head and neck, liver or kidney cancer.

The J gene is TRBJ2-7, the V gene TRBV7-8; D perhaps matches TRBD2 (7 bases). This CDR3 comprises 13 residues. V lost 4 bases and J 9 bases, leaving 16 bases between the germline ends. Germline values: CDR1 SGHVS, CDR2 FQNEAQ. CDR3 loop: CASSSTRGGSQYF. CDR3 DNA: TGTGCCAGCAGCTCCACCCGCGGGGGCTCGCAGTACTTC.

This clone was picked up one time. The CDR3 DNA follows: TGTGCCAGCAGCCAGAGAGGGTTTAATTCACCCCTCCACTTT. It is translated as CASSQRGFNSPLHF. The chain joins TRBV7-2 to TRBJ1-6; no firm D call. Trimming pared 5 bases from V and 6 bases from J, leaving 11 bases between. The CDR3 is 14 amino acids. The germline CDR1 and CDR2 sequences are SGHTA and FQGNSA. The full variable domain, completed using reference TRBV7-2 and TRBJ1-6, is GAGVSQSPSNKVTEKGKDVELRCDPISGHTALYWYRQSLGQGLEFLIYFQGNSAPDKSGLPSDRFSAERTGGSVSTLTIQRTQQEDSAVYLCASSQRGFNSPLHFGNGTRLTVT.

The V gene is TRBV29-1, the J gene TRBJ1-2; weak D call: TRBD1 (6 bases). This CDR3 is built from 13 residues. V was shortened by 6 bases and J by 2 bases, with 13 bases between the two germline ends. The germline V gene encodes CDR1 SQVTM and CDR2 ANQGSEA. In nucleotides, the CDR3 is TGCAGCGTGAGGGGGGAGGGAAACTATGGCTACACCTTC. It specifies CSVRGEGNYGYTF.

Comments on this clone: At one end the junction does not follow the germline gene, possibly because of a read error. The chain recombines TRBV5-4 with TRBJ2-1; TRBD2 aligns across 9 bases. CDR3 length: 17 amino acids. Germline loops: CDR1 SGHNT, CDR2 YYREEE (reference sequence). The CDR3 bases are TGTGCCAGCAGGTTGGGTAGCGGGAGCCTATCCTACAATGAGCAGTTCTTC. Its protein product is CASRLGSGSLSYNEQFF.

The gene calls are TRBV6-5 and TRBJ2-3; TRBD2 agrees at 9 bases. The ends lost 6 bases at V and 3 bases at J; junction bases unmatched: 4. CDR3 length: 14 residues. Germline V gives CDR1 MNHEY, CDR2 SVGAGI. The CDR3 reads CASSGLALTDTQYF. Here the CDR3 DNA reads TGTGCCAGCAGCGGACTAGCGTTGACAGATACGCAGTATTTT.

CDR3 region: CASSESSLGFEQYF. CDR3 in DNA: TGTGCCAGCAGTGAATCAAGTCTCGGCTTCGAGCAGTACTTC. The chain carries TRBV6-1 and TRBJ2-7; no definite D call. With 2 bases removed from V and 6 bases from J, the gap between germline ends came to 14 bases. CDR3 length: 14 residues. The V gene's germline CDR1 is MNHNS and CDR2 SASEGT.

There are a few counts of this clone. The gene calls are TRBV18 and TRBJ1-1; no reliable D call. Germline assignment: CDR1 KGHSH and CDR2 LQKENI. The CDR3 covers 13 residues. Trimming shortened V by 9 bases and J by 4 bases, and 15 bases separated the two germline ends. DNA of the CDR3: TGTGCCAGTAATACAGCGTTGGGCACTGAAGCTTTCTTT. Its protein product is CASNTALGTEAFF.

The gene calls are TRBV28 and TRBJ2-7; D unresolved. This CDR3 has 14 amino acids. Germline loops: CDR1 MDHEN, CDR2 SYDVKM. V lost 6 bases, J lost 3 bases, and 15 bases lay in between. The CDR3 sequence is CASSQFERFYEQYF. As DNA, the CDR3 is TGTGCCAGCAGCCAGTTTGAGAGATTCTACGAGCAGTACTTC.

This clone has just one count. The V and J genes are TRBV14 and TRBJ2-2; D uncertain. This CDR3 region has 14 residues. V was pared by 2 bases and J by 6 bases, with 10 bases between. Per germline, CDR1 SGHDN and CDR2 FVKESK. CDR3 DNA: TGTGCCAGCAGCCAAATGGGTGGCGCCGGGGAGCTGTTTTTT. It is translated as CASSQMGGAGELFF.

The chain uses TRBV10-1 and TRBJ2-2; D assignment may be TRBD1 or TRBD2 (5 bases each). V was trimmed by 3 bases and J by 4 bases, leaving 15 bases between them. CDR3 length: 16 residues. Germline lookup yields CDR1 WNHNN and CDR2 SYGVQD (reference sequence). The CDR3 DNA sequence: TGCGCCAGCAGTGAACAAGGACATCGGGGCACCGGGGAGCTGTTTTTT. It yields the protein CASSEQGHRGTGELFF.

The chain recombines TRBV7-8 with TRBJ2-3, with 7 bases fitting TRBD2. CDR1 SGHVS and CDR2 FQNEAQ come from the germline V gene. V gave up 1 base and J gave up 3 bases; unmatched junction bases: 13. The CDR3 extends over 18 amino acids. This CDR3 reads CASSLVLKLGTKTDTQYF. The CDR3 DNA is TGTGCCAGCAGCTTAGTTCTCAAACTTGGGACTAAAACAGATACGCAGTATTTT.

The CDR3 is CASSQDDWAGLTEAFF. In DNA form, the CDR3 reads TGCGCCAGCAGCCAAGATGATTGGGCAGGGCTGACTGAAGCTTTCTTT. The J gene is TRBJ1-1, the V gene TRBV4-3; D is possibly TRBD1 (5 bases). CDR3 size: 16 residues. The V and J ends lost 0 bases and 5 bases respectively, with 16 bases between them. CDR1 and CDR2 (germline): LGHNA, YSLEER.

V and J are TRBV18 and TRBJ2-3, with D uncertain. The germline V gene encodes CDR1 KGHSH and CDR2 LQKENI. Trimming took off 1 base at V and 5 bases at J, with 4 bases between the two ends. This CDR3 has 12 amino acids. The CDR3 loop is CASSPQGDTQYF. The CDR3 DNA reads TGTGCCAGCTCACCACAGGGAGATACGCAGTATTTT.

The rearrangement uses TRBV6-1 and TRBJ2-5, with 9 bases that match TRBD2. The CDR3 length is 15 residues. The V gene end was trimmed by 3 bases and the J gene end by 9 bases; junction bases not matched to a gene: 11. CDR1 and CDR2 from the germline V gene are MNHNS and SASEGT. CDR3 region: CASSDGLAGQWSQYF. CDR3 coding DNA: TGTGCCAGCAGTGACGGGCTAGCGGGACAGTGGTCCCAGTACTTC.

The chain uses TRBV4-1 and TRBJ2-3; TRBD2 aligns across 9 bases. The junction had 11 bases not matched to a gene; V was cut back by 0 bases and J by 4 bases. The germline gives CDR1 MGHRA, CDR2 YSYEKL. The CDR3 consists of 18 residues. The CDR3 region is CASSQDPVRQREADTQYF. Here the CDR3 DNA reads TGCGCCAGCAGCCAAGATCCCGTGCGCCAGCGGGAGGCAGATACGCAGTATTTT.

The chain combines TRBV6-5 with TRBJ2-7; D is perhaps TRBD2 (6 bases). This CDR3 has 15 amino acids. V was trimmed by 6 bases and J by 4 bases, leaving 19 bases between them. Germline V lookup: CDR1 MNHEY, CDR2 SVGAGI. The CDR3 loop reads CASREAGLDEYEQYF. DNA for the CDR3: TGTGCCAGCAGGGAGGCGGGGCTAGACGAATACGAGCAGTACTTC.

The genes are TRBV4-3 and TRBJ1-6, with D possibly TRBD1 on 6 matching bases. Deletions cut 4 bases from V and 10 bases from J, with 11 bases between. The CDR3 has 13 amino acids. Germline CDR1 reads LGHNA; CDR2 reads YSLEER. Here the CDR3 reads CASSLTGQSPLHF. The CDR3 region has the DNA TGCGCCAGCAGCCTTACAGGGCAATCACCCCTCCACTTT.

This chain's CDR3 is CASSFPRDNSPLHF. CDR3 coding DNA: TGCGCCAGCAGCTTCCCCAGGGATAATTCACCCCTCCACTTT. This sequence joins TRBV5-1 and TRBJ1-6, with a tentative D call TRBD1 (5 bases). Trimming shortened V by 2 bases and J by 5 bases, and 8 bases separated the two germline ends. The CDR3 runs 14 residues. Germline assignment: CDR1 SGHRS and CDR2 YFSETQ. The whole variable domain, filled in from reference TRBV5-1 and TRBJ1-6, reads KAGVTQTPRYLIKTRGQQVTLSCSPISGHRSVSWYQQTPGQGLQFLFEYFSETQRNKGNFPGRFSGRQFSNSRSEMNVSTLELGDSALYLCASSFPRDNSPLHFGNGTRLTVT.

This chain links TRBV9 with TRBJ2-5, with a possible D match to TRBD2 (5 bases). V was trimmed by 3 bases and J by 5 bases, leaving 17 bases between them. CDR1 and CDR2 (germline): SGDLS, YYNGEE. CDR3 size: 15 residues. CDR3 DNA: TGTGCCAGCAGCGCCGAAAATCGGGGTTGGGAGACCCAGTACTTC. Translation gives CASSAENRGWETQYF.

This clone was observed a single time. The chain is built from TRBV5-1 and TRBJ1-4; perhaps TRBD1 as D (6 bases). The CDR3 length is 14 residues. Germline V gene sequence: CDR1 SGHRS, CDR2 YFSETQ. Trimming took 1 base from V and 6 from J, leaving 10 bases between them. The CDR3 DNA sequence: TGCGCCAGCAGCTTGAACAGGGTGGATGAAAAACTGTTTTTT. Its translation is CASSLNRVDEKLFF.

This chain uses TRBV11-3 with TRBJ2-5, with TRBD2 identical over 12 bases. Germline values: CDR1 SGHNT, CDR2 YENEEA. This CDR3 is 12 amino acids long. The trim removed 8 bases at V and 11 bases at J, leaving 6 bases unmatched. Here the CDR3 reads CASWSSGGAQYF. The CDR3 DNA is TGTGCCAGCTGGTCTAGCGGGGGGGCACAGTACTTC.

CDR3 bases: TGTGCCAGCAGCTCGGACAGAATGACTAACTATGGCTACACCTTC. It is translated as CASSSDRMTNYGYTF. The V and J genes are TRBV5-4 and TRBJ1-2, with a tentative D call TRBD1 (6 bases). The CDR3 totals 15 residues. Germline CDR1 reads SGHNT; CDR2 reads YYREEE (reference sequence). Trimming pared 3 bases from V and 0 bases from J, leaving 12 bases between.